Each of the 29 T cell receptor beta chains below was sequenced from the same sample in a study of patients and donors after allogeneic stem cell transplantation. Using its own MiXCR run on the RT-PCR reads, TCRdb lists one record per CDR3 protein. This table has about 960,000 distinct CDR3 sequences, 15% to 20% appearing once. The sample taken for sequencing was blood, either unsorted or a sorted T cell fraction (not recorded which). The receptor source for this set is a human donor who was either an allogeneic HSCT recipient or a stem cell or donor lymphocyte infusion donor (not recorded which). It is not recorded whose cells these are; they may come from a transplant donor.

The chain is built from TRBV10-3 and TRBJ2-6; the match to TRBD1 covers 8 bases. Germline V gene data show CDR1 as ENHRY and CDR2 as SYGVKD. V lost 2 bases to trimming and J lost 0 bases; unmatched junction nucleotides: 9. This CDR3 region has 19 residues. The CDR3 spells CAISEPRDRFYSGANVLTF. The CDR3 DNA is TGTGCCATCAGTGAGCCGAGGGACAGGTTTTACTCTGGGGCCAACGTCCTGACTTTC.

J is TRBJ1-3 and V is TRBV11-2; the match to TRBD1 covers 7 bases. Looked up from germline, CDR1 is SGHAT and CDR2 is FQNNGV. V lost 4 bases and J lost 11; bases outside the gene matches: 8. The CDR3 runs to 13 residues. The CDR3 sequence is CASSSRQGGPIYF. The CDR3 nucleotides are TGTGCCAGCAGCTCCCGGCAGGGGGGTCCCATATATTTT.

This clonotype showed up many times. The rearrangement links TRBV10-3 to TRBJ2-1; no clear D. The CDR3 has 17 residues. Germline V gene lookup returns CDR1 ENHRY and CDR2 SYGVKD. V lost 0 bases and J 4 bases, leaving 16 bases between the germline ends. The CDR3, as DNA: TGTGCCATCAGTGAGTCTGGCCCCGGCTCGGGTTACAATGAGCAGTTCTTC. As protein: CAISESGPGSGYNEQFF.

The chain carries TRBV20-1 and TRBJ2-1; D tentatively reads TRBD1 or TRBD2 (5 bases each). Germline loops: CDR1 DFQATT, CDR2 SNEGSKA (reference sequence). This CDR3 contains 18 residues. Trimming pared 0 bases from V and 2 bases from J, leaving 20 bases between. In nucleotides, the CDR3 is TGCAGTGCTAGAGATTTTTCACCGGGGACCACCCCCTACAATGAGCAGTTCTTC. Translating gives CSARDFSPGTTPYNEQFF.

The CDR3 sequence: CASRTSQGFGYTF. The CDR3 DNA reads TGTGCCAGCAGGACCTCGCAGGGGTTTGGCTACACCTTC. The V call is TRBV2, the J call TRBJ1-2; D is perhaps TRBD1 (6 bases). Trimming pared 6 bases from V and 7 bases from J, leaving 15 bases between. This CDR3 contains 13 residues. Per germline, CDR1 SNHLY and CDR2 FYNNEI.

This clonotype came up many times. The chain joins TRBV15 to TRBJ1-1; a possible D gene is TRBD1 (5 bases). Germline V gene sequence: CDR1 LNHNV, CDR2 YYDKDF (reference sequence). The V gene lost 0 bases and the J gene lost 6 bases, with 5 bases spanning the gap. The CDR3 covers 12 residues. In nucleotides, the CDR3 is TGTGCCACCAGCAGAGAGGGGGCTGAAGCTTTCTTT. Its translation: CATSREGAEAFF.

This clonotype was seen more than once but under ten times. V usage is TRBV18 and J usage is TRBJ2-7, with D unclear. Germline V gene lookup returns CDR1 KGHSH and CDR2 LQKENI. V was pared by 3 bases and J by 7 bases, with 16 bases between. This CDR3 is built from 14 residues. This CDR3 reads CASSPPLGPTEQYF. CDR3 in DNA: TGTGCCAGCTCACCCCCGCTCGGGCCTACGGAGCAGTACTTC.

V is TRBV29-1 and J is TRBJ1-1; D is uncertain. The CDR3 runs 13 residues. Germline assignment: CDR1 SQVTM and CDR2 ANQGSEA. V lost 8 bases and J 0 bases, leaving 13 bases between the germline ends. The CDR3 loop is CSTVAEMNTEAFF. CDR3 bases: TGCAGCACCGTGGCCGAGATGAACACTGAAGCTTTCTTT.

This sequence joins TRBV3-1 and TRBJ2-5, with D possibly matching TRBD2 (6 bases). Germline V gene sequence: CDR1 LGHDT, CDR2 YNNKEL (reference sequence). The CDR3 is made up of 15 amino acids. V lost 0 bases and J lost 5, with 13 bases in between. This CDR3 reads CASSQDSGGTETQYF. The CDR3 DNA follows: TGTGCCAGCAGCCAAGATTCCGGGGGAACGGAGACCCAGTACTTC.

This clonotype came up a few times. The rearrangement links TRBV20-1 to TRBJ2-7; 7 bases map to TRBD1. The ends lost 7 bases at V and 2 bases at J; junction bases unmatched: 8. CDR1 is DFQATT and CDR2 is SNEGSKA in the germline V gene (reference sequence). This CDR3 spans 13 amino acids. CDR3 coding DNA: TGCAGTGTTGGACAGGACAGACCCTACGAGCAGTACTTC. It encodes CSVGQDRPYEQYF.

V usage is TRBV25-1 and J usage is TRBJ2-7; D uncertain. Trimming left V 6 bases short and J 4 bases short, with 13 bases between. CDR3 size: 13 residues. The V gene's germline CDR1 is MGHDK and CDR2 SYGVNS. The CDR3 DNA follows: TGTGCCAGCAGCCGTGGGCTTGGGTACGAGCAGTACTTC. Encoded protein: CASSRGLGYEQYF.

The genes are TRBV27 and TRBJ2-7; the match to TRBD1 covers 7 bases. Per germline, CDR1 MNHEY and CDR2 SMNVEV (reference sequence). This CDR3 is 13 amino acids long. Trimming took 11 bases from V and 2 from J; bases not matched to a gene: 9. The CDR3 DNA reads as TGTGCCTGCGGCCGGACAGGCGCCTACGAGCAGTACTTC. Amino acids: CACGRTGAYEQYF.

The V and J genes are TRBV4-1 and TRBJ2-4; D could derive from TRBD1 or TRBD2 (6 bases each). The CDR3 extends over 17 amino acids. Germline values: CDR1 MGHRA, CDR2 YSYEKL. V was clipped by 0 bases and J by 6 bases, with 18 bases between them. CDR3 nucleotide sequence: TGCGCCAGCAGCCAAGATCGGGGGCGGGACTCGGGAAACATTCAGTACTTC. Translated, it gives CASSQDRGRDSGNIQYF.

The chain links TRBV27 to TRBJ1-3; D not certain. Germline V gene sequence: CDR1 MNHEY, CDR2 SMNVEV (reference sequence). This CDR3 is 13 amino acids long. The CDR3 DNA reads TGTGCAACCGGGGAGGCCTCTGGAAACACCATATATTTT. Protein: CATGEASGNTIYF.

The chain links TRBV27 to TRBJ2-2; D unresolved. V was cut by 5 bases and J by 6 bases, with 13 bases left in between. There are 14 residues in the CDR3. Germline lookup yields CDR1 MNHEY and CDR2 SMNVEV (reference sequence). The CDR3 DNA reads as TGTGCCAGCAGTCCTATTTCCGACCCCGGGGAGCTGTTTTTT. Translating gives CASSPISDPGELFF.

This chain connects TRBV29-1 to TRBJ2-3; TRBD1 is a possible D gene (6 bases). This CDR3 comprises 15 residues. Trimming removed 4 bases from V and 5 bases from J, with 19 bases in between. Per germline, CDR1 SQVTM and CDR2 ANQGSEA. The CDR3 DNA is TGCAGCGTTGCTCGGGGCACCCCCAGGGGAGATACGCAGTATTTT. Its translation is CSVARGTPRGDTQYF.

This clonotype was observed a few times. The junction does not match germline at one end; this may be a read error. The J gene is TRBJ2-7, the V gene TRBV27; D may be TRBD1 (6 bases). Germline V lookup: CDR1 MNHEY, CDR2 SMNVEV (reference sequence). CDR3 size: 15 residues. The CDR3 spells CASSITGPPSHEQYF. In nucleotides, the CDR3 is TGTGCCAGCAGTATAACAGGGCCCCCCTCCCACGAGCAGTACTTC.

The genes are TRBV27 and TRBJ1-1; D might be TRBD1 (6 bases). Germline CDR1 reads MNHEY; CDR2 reads SMNVEV (reference sequence). The V gene lost 6 bases and the J gene lost 4 bases, with 21 bases spanning the gap. The CDR3 length is 16 residues. CDR3 sequence (DNA): TGTGCCAGCAGCCAGGTAGGGACACCGGGGTCCACTGAAGCTTTCTTT. It is translated as CASSQVGTPGSTEAFF.

This clonotype was seen ten or more times. V is TRBV7-8 and J is TRBJ1-1; D remains unclear. V lost 2 bases to trimming and J lost 1 base, with 8 bases between them. Germline assignment: CDR1 SGHVS and CDR2 FQNEAQ. This CDR3 spans 14 amino acids. CDR3 residues: CASSLSRRNTEAFF. The CDR3 coding sequence is TGTGCCAGCAGCTTATCCCGTAGGAACACTGAAGCTTTCTTT.

V and J are TRBV24-1 and TRBJ2-6; D is perhaps TRBD2 (6 bases). Germline-derived CDR1 and CDR2 are KGHDR and SFDVKD. Trimming stripped 5 bases from V and 4 bases from J, with 17 bases between. This CDR3 region has 17 residues. CDR3 loop: CATSASSGGTGANVLTF. CDR3 sequence (DNA): TGTGCCACCAGTGCCTCAAGCGGAGGGACCGGGGCCAACGTCCTGACTTTC.

The chain has TRBV20-1 and TRBJ2-3; the match to TRBD2 covers 9 bases. The V and J ends lost 3 bases and 0 bases, in that order; junction bases with no gene match: 4. Germline assignment: CDR1 DFQATT and CDR2 SNEGSKA (reference sequence). This CDR3 comprises 15 residues. CDR3 nucleotides: TGCAGTGCTAGGGGGACTAGCCCTAGCACAGATACGCAGTATTTT. Encoded protein: CSARGTSPSTDTQYF.

The chain links TRBV29-1 to TRBJ2-2; unclear D gene. The CDR3 spans 13 residues. Looked up from germline, CDR1 is SQVTM and CDR2 is ANQGSEA. V gave up 8 bases and J gave up 6 bases, with 16 bases separating them. The CDR3: CSFYPRTPGELFF. The CDR3 DNA sequence: TGCAGCTTCTATCCGAGGACCCCCGGGGAGCTGTTTTTT.

This clonotype was counted between two and nine times. As DNA, the CDR3 is TGTGCCACCAGCAGACTAGCGGGAGTGGCCTACAATGAGCAGTTCTTC. Its protein product is CATSRLAGVAYNEQFF. The chain employs TRBV15 and TRBJ2-1, with 10 bases matching TRBD2. This CDR3 has 16 amino acids. J lost 2 bases, V lost 2 bases, and 3 bases had no gene match. Germline values: CDR1 LNHNV, CDR2 YYDKDF (reference sequence).

At least ten counts were recorded for this clonotype. The V gene is TRBV20-1, the J gene TRBJ2-3; D perhaps matches TRBD2 (6 bases). This CDR3 has 15 residues. With 5 bases removed from V and 0 bases from J, the gap between germline ends came to 15 bases. CDR1 and CDR2 (germline): DFQATT, SNEGSKA (reference sequence). The CDR3, as DNA: TGCAGTGCTGCCACTTTAGCGGACAGCACAGATACGCAGTATTTT. It specifies CSAATLADSTDTQYF.

This chain uses TRBV6-1 with TRBJ2-1, with TRBD2 identical over 7 bases. The CDR3 sequence is 15 residues long. Looked up from germline, CDR1 is MNHNS and CDR2 is SASEGT. The V and J ends lost 5 bases and 2 bases, in that order; junction bases with no gene match: 6. Here the CDR3 reads CASSRRGNAYNEQFF. CDR3 bases: TGTGCCAGCAGTCGGCGGGGGAATGCCTACAATGAGCAGTTCTTC.

V usage is TRBV27 and J usage is TRBJ2-7, with TRBD1 matching 12 bases. Germline V gives CDR1 MNHEY, CDR2 SMNVEV (reference sequence). V lost 1 base to trimming and J lost 6 bases; unmatched junction nucleotides: 7. CDR3 size: 16 residues. The CDR3 sequence: CASSLYLGTGGREQYF. CDR3 DNA sequence: TGTGCCAGCAGTTTATATCTCGGGACAGGGGGCCGCGAGCAGTACTTC.

This chain joins TRBV27 and TRBJ1-1; D is ambiguous. Germline CDR1 and CDR2: MNHEY and SMNVEV (reference sequence). CDR3 size: 13 residues. The V gene lost 4 bases and the J gene lost 10 bases, with 16 bases spanning the gap. The CDR3 here is CASSYSPGFGAFF. The CDR3 DNA follows: TGTGCCAGCAGTTATTCGCCGGGGTTTGGAGCTTTCTTT.

This clonotype occurred a few times. This sequence joins TRBV7-6 and TRBJ2-5, with TRBD1 matching 7 bases. Looked up from germline, CDR1 is SGHVS and CDR2 is FNYEAQ. The CDR3 runs 17 residues. The ends lost 1 base at V and 2 bases at J; junction bases unmatched: 10. The CDR3 spells CASSLGQGQSFQETQYF. CDR3 bases: TGTGCCAGCAGCTTAGGGCAGGGACAGTCCTTTCAAGAGACCCAGTACTTC.

This clonotype was detected only a few times. The V call is TRBV12-3 or TRBV12-4, the J call TRBJ2-5; 10 bases are a match to TRBD1. Germline trimming cut 5 bases from V and 3 bases from J; bases unmatched to any gene: 9. This CDR3 spans 16 amino acids. In nucleotides, the CDR3 is TGTGCCAGCAGTCGAACGCAGGGACAGGGGAAAGAGACCCAGTACTTC. It is translated as CASSRTQGQGKETQYF.